These T cell receptor beta chains were read from a single sample in a study of cytomegalovirus exposure and HLA in healthy donors. Only in-frame clones appear in the TCRdb table, and some are missing; sequencing was by immunoSEQ multiplex PCR. The sample holds around 97,000 clones, almost 80% seen once. The sequenced material came from PBMCs. The receptors were sampled from a man aged 50 to 60 in good health and CMV-seropositive. Each CDR3 is given with its conserved first and last residue. A D gene is named only where the DNA matches it firmly. Not every row has a clone size; where given, it reads once, few, many or a size class.

D: TRBD2; size: few; J: TRBJ2-1; V: TRBV14; DNA: TGTGCCAGCACCCCGAGCGGGAGGGGGTTCTACAATGAGCAGTTCTTC; CDR3: CASTPSGRGFYNEQFF
D: NA; size: NA; J: TRBJ2-2; V: TRBV19; DNA: TGTGCCAGTAAGGCCCAGCGGACCGGGGAGCTGTTTTTT; CDR3: CASKAQRTGELFF
D: TRBD2; size: NA; J: TRBJ2-7; V: TRBV29-1; DNA: TGCAGCGTCGCTAGCGGGGGCAGCTCCTACGAGCAGTACTTC; CDR3: CSVASGGSSYEQYF
D: NA; size: NA; J: TRBJ2-5; V: TRBV15; DNA: TGTGCCACCAGCAAGCCGGGACACACCCAAGAGACCCAGTACTTC; CDR3: CATSKPGHTQETQYF
D: TRBD2; size: NA; J: TRBJ2-1; V: TRBV6-5; DNA: TGTGCCAGCAGTTACTCTAGACTAGCGGGACACAATGAGCAGTTCTTC; CDR3: CASSYSRLAGHNEQFF
D: NA; size: NA; J: TRBJ2-1; V: TRBV28; DNA: TGTGCCAGCAGCTTCGGGATGAACAACAATGAGCAGTTCTTC; CDR3: CASSFGMNNNEQFF
D: TRBD1; size: NA; J: TRBJ2-5; V: TRBV6-6; DNA: TGTGCCAGCAGCGACAGGGGAGAAGAGACCCAGTACTTC; CDR3: CASSDRGEETQYF
D: NA; size: NA; J: TRBJ2-3; V: TRBV5-1; DNA: TGCGCCAGCAGTCAGGGAAGGGTCACAGATACGCAGTATTTT; CDR3: CASSQGRVTDTQYF
D: NA; size: NA; J: TRBJ2-3; V: TRBV19; DNA: TGTGCCAGTAGTATCGGAGACCTTGCGAGGGATACGCAGTATTTT; CDR3: CASSIGDLARDTQYF
D: NA; size: NA; J: TRBJ2-4; V: TRBV4-1; DNA: TGCGCCAGCAGCCAAGATATAGGGCTAGCGAGCCATATAGCCAAAAACATTCAGTACTTC; CDR3: CASSQDIGLASHIAKNIQYF
D: NA; size: NA; J: TRBJ2-3; V: TRBV7-3; DNA: TGTGCCAGCAGCTTGGGGGCGGGCACAGATACGCAGTATTTT; CDR3: CASSLGAGTDTQYF
D: NA; size: once; J: TRBJ2-1; V: TRBV18; DNA: TGTGCCAGCTCACCCCACCGGAGGGATGAGCAGTTCTTC; CDR3: CASSPHRRDEQFF
D: NA; size: NA; J: TRBJ2-1; V: TRBV6-5; DNA: TGTGCCAGCAGTTACGGGACTTACAATGAGCAGTTCTTC; CDR3: CASSYGTYNEQFF
D: NA; size: NA; J: TRBJ2-4; V: TRBV5-6; DNA: TGTGCCAGCAGTCCCGGGACTTTTCCGGAGGACATTCAGTACTTC; CDR3: CASSPGTFPEDIQYF
D: NA; size: NA; J: TRBJ1-2; V: TRBV14; DNA: TGTGCCAGCAGCCAATGGACTCAGCCCTATGGCTACACCTTC; CDR3: CASSQWTQPYGYTF
D: TRBD2; size: NA; J: TRBJ2-1; V: TRBV7-9; DNA: TGTGCCAGCAGCTTAGCGACTAGCGGGAGGGCCGGGGAGCAGTTCTTC; CDR3: CASSLATSGRAGEQFF
D: TRBD1; size: NA; J: TRBJ2-3; V: TRBV18; DNA: TGTGCCAGCTCACCACCGTCACCCAGGGGGCGGGTAGATACGCAGTATTTT; CDR3: CASSPPSPRGRVDTQYF
D: TRBD2; size: NA; J: TRBJ2-7; V: TRBV27; DNA: TGTGCCAGCAGTTTCAGTAGCGGGATTCGCGAGCAGTACTTC; CDR3: CASSFSSGIREQYF
D: TRBD2; size: NA; J: TRBJ2-3; V: TRBV2; DNA: TGTGCCAGCTCCGGGAGGGGGAGGAGCACAGATACGCAGTATTTT; CDR3: CASSGRGRSTDTQYF
D: TRBD2; size: NA; J: TRBJ2-1; V: TRBV7-6; DNA: TGTGCCAGCAGCCTAGCGGGAGGGACCTACAATGAGCAGTTCTTC; CDR3: CASSLAGGTYNEQFF
D: NA; size: NA; J: TRBJ1-1; V: TRBV27; DNA: TGTGCCAGCAGTTTGGGGGGGGTGAACACTGAAGCTTTCTTT; CDR3: CASSLGGVNTEAFF
D: TRBD1; size: NA; J: TRBJ2-7; V: TRBV28; DNA: TGTGCCAGCAGTCAACAGGGGTCGGAGCAGTACTTC; CDR3: CASSQQGSEQYF
D: TRBD2; size: NA; J: TRBJ2-2; V: TRBV7-8; DNA: TGTGCCAGCAGCCCGATTTCCGTAGCGGGAGTCCGCACCGGGGAGCTGTTTTTT; CDR3: CASSPISVAGVRTGELFF
D: NA; size: NA; J: TRBJ2-7; V: TRBV6-1; DNA: TGTGCCAGCAGTGACGACGGTTGGAGCGGGACAGGAAAATCCTACGAGCAGTACTTC; CDR3: CASSDDGWSGTGKSYEQYF
D: TRBD1; size: few; J: TRBJ2-1; V: TRBV6-5; DNA: TGTGCCAGCACCTACAGGGGGCACAATGAGCAGTTCTTC; CDR3: CASTYRGHNEQFF